These 25 T cell receptor beta chains came from one sample sequenced in a study of somatic mutations in cytotoxic T cells in rheumatoid arthritis. The protocol was immunoSEQ multiplex PCR, while the TCRdb copy is restricted to in-frame clones and leaves out a portion. The sample shows about 20,000 clones, around 86% of them seen only once. The sequencing sample was made of CD8+ T cells sorted from blood. The receptors here all came from an adult with rheumatoid arthritis.

The rearrangement joins TRBV7-6 to TRBJ2-5; TRBD2 aligns across 7 bases. The CDR3 covers 13 residues. V shed 6 bases and J 4 bases; nucleotides not matched to a gene: 5. In germline, CDR1 is SGHVS, CDR2 FNYEAQ. CDR3 sequence (DNA): TGTGCCAGCAGGGGCGGGGGTGTAGAGACCCAGTACTTC. Protein: CASRGGGVETQYF.

This chain joins TRBV6-4 and TRBJ2-1; 10 bases are a match to TRBD2. CDR1 is MRHNA, CDR2 SNTAGT, per germline. V shed 2 bases and J 5 bases; nucleotides not matched to a gene: 3. This CDR3 is 15 amino acids long. The CDR3 DNA follows: TGTGCCAGCAGTGACGGGCTAGCGGGGGACAATGAGCAGTTCTTC. Its translation is CASSDGLAGDNEQFF.

The genes are TRBV21-1 and TRBJ2-3; TRBD2 reflects the table's D call only, with no check against the DNA. TRBV21-1 constitutes a pseudogene. CDR3 length equals 18 residues. In DNA form, the CDR3 reads TGTGCCAGCAGCAAATATGGGGGAGGGCCCCGCTGCCGAGATACGCAGTATTTT. Translating gives CASSKYGGGPRCRDTQYF.

The chain couples TRBV28 to TRBJ1-6; 9 bases map to TRBD1. CDR3 length: 18 amino acids. J gave up 5 bases and V 3 bases, and 11 bases lay outside the gene matches. Germline V lookup: CDR1 MDHEN, CDR2 SYDVKM. The CDR3, as DNA: TGTGCCAGCAGTTTCCTACGGGACAGGGTAACGCATAATTCACCCCTCCACTTT. This sequence encodes CASSFLRDRVTHNSPLHF.

In this sample, this clone turned up a few times. The chain joins TRBV29-1 to TRBJ1-1; 7 nucleotides agree with TRBD1. CDR3 length: 12 residues. V gave up 6 bases and J gave up 5 bases; unmatched junction bases: 6. Germline V gene data show CDR1 as SQVTM and CDR2 as ANQGSEA. CDR3 bases: TGCAGCGTCCTCCCAGGGGGAACTGAAGCTTTCTTT. Its protein is CSVLPGGTEAFF.

The V gene is TRBV28, the J gene TRBJ2-3, with D unresolved. Germline loops: CDR1 MDHEN, CDR2 SYDVKM. Trimming cost V 2 bases and J 4 bases, with 4 bases left between them. The CDR3 extends over 12 amino acids. Here the CDR3 reads CASSLPSDTQYF. The CDR3 coding sequence is TGTGCCAGCAGTTTACCCTCAGATACGCAGTATTTT.

The chain has TRBV15 and TRBJ2-1; D is perhaps TRBD1 or TRBD2 (6 bases each). Trimming pared 1 base from V and 9 bases from J, leaving 13 bases between. From germline, CDR1 is LNHNV and CDR2 YYDKDF (reference sequence). The CDR3 consists of 14 residues. The chain's CDR3 is CATSRAGVGAEQFF. The CDR3 region has the DNA TGTGCCACCAGCAGAGCGGGAGTGGGGGCTGAGCAGTTCTTC. Full variable domain (missing parts from reference TRBV15 and TRBJ2-1): DAMVIQNPRYQVTQFGKPVTLSCSQTLNHNVMYWYQQKSSQAPKLLFHYYDKDFNNEADTPDNFQSRRPNTSFCFLDIRSPGLGDTAMYLCATSRAGVGAEQFFGPGTRLTVL.

The rearrangement joins TRBV11-3 to TRBJ2-1; the match to TRBD2 covers 8 bases. Germline V gene sequence: CDR1 SGHNT, CDR2 YENEEA. The junction had 9 bases not matched to a gene; V was cut back by 4 bases and J by 4 bases. This CDR3 is built from 16 residues. CDR3 residues: CASSSLVGGAYNEQFF. CDR3 coding DNA: TGTGCCAGCAGCTCCCTAGTCGGGGGGGCTTACAATGAGCAGTTCTTC.

The genes are TRBV19 and TRBJ2-2; 10 positions agree with TRBD2. Germline V gene lookup returns CDR1 LNHDA and CDR2 SQIVND (reference sequence). J lost 5 bases, V lost 4 bases, and 7 bases had no gene match. This CDR3 is built from 16 residues. The CDR3 loop reads CASSTLAGDYTGELFF. The DNA for the CDR3 is TGTGCCAGTAGTACCCTAGCGGGAGATTATACCGGGGAGCTGTTTTTT.

Points on this clone: One end of the junction fails to match germline, which may point to a read error. The chain carries TRBV18 and TRBJ2-2; 8 nucleotides agree with TRBD1. The CDR3 is 17 amino acids. Germline loops: CDR1 KGHSH, CDR2 LQKENI. CDR3 DNA: TGTGCCAGCTCGCCACCCACCCGGGACAGGCGTACCGGGGAGCTGTTTTTT. This translates into CASSPPTRDRRTGELFF.

The CDR3 loop is CASSLPTSGGSRPSSYNEQFF. The CDR3 DNA is TGCGCCAGCAGCCTCCCGACTAGCGGGGGGTCTCGTCCAAGCTCCTACAATGAGCAGTTCTTC. The chain carries TRBV5-1 and TRBJ2-1, with TRBD2 matching 13 bases. This CDR3 has 21 amino acids. Germline V gene data show CDR1 as SGHRS and CDR2 as YFSETQ. Trimming removed 4 bases from V and 0 bases from J; junction bases left unmatched: 16.

The chain recombines TRBV5-4 with TRBJ2-2; 7 positions match TRBD1. Trimming at V came to 2 bases and at J to 8 bases, leaving 3 bases not matched to a gene. This CDR3 is 13 amino acids long. Per germline, CDR1 SGHNT and CDR2 YYREEE (reference sequence). As DNA, the CDR3 is TGTGCCAGCAGCTTAAACAGGGGAGGGGAGCTGTTTTTT. Amino acid sequence: CASSLNRGGELFF.

V and J are TRBV7-8 and TRBJ2-7; 7 bases align to TRBD1. This CDR3 has 16 amino acids. CDR1 is SGHVS, CDR2 FQNEAQ, per germline. The V gene end was trimmed by 5 bases and the J gene end by 0 bases; junction bases not matched to a gene: 10. The CDR3 DNA is TGTGCCAGCAGCCCTCTCGGACAGGCCGCCTCCTACGAGCAGTACTTC. It codes for CASSPLGQAASYEQYF.

The chain has TRBV11-2 and TRBJ2-1, with D unclear. Germline CDR1 SGHAT, CDR2 FQNNGV. V dropped 5 bases and J dropped 4 bases, with 3 bases sitting between them. The CDR3 is made up of 11 amino acids. CDR3: CASSQYNEQFF. The DNA for the CDR3 is TGTGCCAGCAGCCAATACAATGAGCAGTTCTTC.

The chain uses TRBV4-1 and TRBJ1-2; 7 nucleotides line up with TRBD1. After removal of 1 base from V and 4 bases from J, the junction contained 6 bases not matched to a gene. Germline V CDR1 and CDR2: MGHRA, YSYEKL. CDR3 size: 15 residues. The CDR3 region has the DNA TGCGCCAGCAGCCAAGCCAGGGGGGATGGCTATGGCTACACCTTC. This translates into CASSQARGDGYGYTF.

By share of the sample, this clone is medium-sized (0.01 to 0.1%). The chain recombines TRBV4-2 with TRBJ2-7; a possible D gene is TRBD1 (5 bases). Trimming pared 1 base from V and 4 bases from J, leaving 11 bases between. Germline V gene lookup returns CDR1 LGHNA and CDR2 YNFKEQ. CDR3 size: 14 residues. This chain's CDR3 is CASSQGGQSYEQYF. The CDR3 DNA follows: TGTGCCAGCAGCCAAGGGGGCCAGTCTTACGAGCAGTACTTC.

The genes are TRBV7-9 and TRBJ1-2; D gene ambiguous. CDR1 and CDR2 (germline): SEHNR, FQNEAQ (reference sequence). This CDR3 is built from 12 residues. Trimming stripped 0 bases from V and 6 bases from J, with 5 bases between. For the CDR3, the DNA is TGTGCCAGCAGCTTAGCTCACGATGGCTACACCTTC. Protein: CASSLAHDGYTF.

The chain uses TRBV11-2 and TRBJ2-3, with D unclear. Trimming pared 3 bases from V and 6 bases from J, leaving 10 bases between. The CDR3 has 13 residues. Germline V lookup: CDR1 SGHAT, CDR2 FQNNGV. As DNA, the CDR3 is TGTGCCAGCAGCTTCCCCTCCCCGGATACGCAGTATTTT. This gives the protein CASSFPSPDTQYF.

This chain connects TRBV10-3 to TRBJ2-5, with unresolved D. The V and J ends lost 2 bases and 2 bases respectively, with 12 bases between them. The germline V gene has CDR1 ENHRY and CDR2 SYGVKD. CDR3 size: 15 residues. CDR3 residues: CAISEAEDPQETQYF. Here the CDR3 DNA reads TGTGCCATCAGTGAGGCCGAGGATCCTCAAGAGACCCAGTACTTC.

The V and J genes are TRBV10-3 and TRBJ2-1, with D unresolved. V was pared by 2 bases and J by 4 bases, with 9 bases between. The CDR3 length is 14 residues. CDR1 and CDR2 (germline): ENHRY, SYGVKD. CDR3 nucleotide sequence: TGTGCCATCAGTGAGAAGGACCGGTACAATGAGCAGTTCTTC. It translates to CAISEKDRYNEQFF.

The chain couples TRBV9 to TRBJ1-3; D remains unclear. This CDR3 contains 13 residues. In germline, CDR1 is SGDLS, CDR2 YYNGEE. Deletions cut 3 bases from V and 8 bases from J, with 12 bases between. CDR3 residues: CASSAGNGDTIYF. In nucleotides, the CDR3 is TGTGCCAGCAGCGCGGGGAACGGGGACACCATATATTTT. Full variable domain (outside the CDR3, taken from reference TRBV9 and TRBJ1-3): DSGVTQTPKHLITATGQRVTLRCSPRSGDLSVYWYQQSLDQGLQFLIQYYNGEERAKGNILERFSAQQFPDLHSELNLSSLELGDSALYFCASSAGNGDTIYFGEGSWLTVV.

The rearrangement joins TRBV28 to TRBJ2-2, with 8 bases lining up with TRBD2. The V segment lost 7 bases and the J segment 7 bases; nucleotides outside the gene matches: 20. Germline-derived CDR1 and CDR2 are MDHEN and SYDVKM. The CDR3 is made up of 18 amino acids. The CDR3 DNA is TGTGCCAGCACCCTCCTCCTGGGAGCGGGGGTATTAGGCGGGGAGCTGTTTTTT. This encodes CASTLLLGAGVLGGELFF.

The chain links TRBV10-3 to TRBJ2-1; D gene ambiguous. Between the trimmed V and J ends, which lost 2 bases and 6 bases, there was a span of 14 bases. Germline V lookup: CDR1 ENHRY, CDR2 SYGVKD. The CDR3 extends over 15 amino acids. The CDR3 here is CAISEGPPGGNEQFF. The CDR3 DNA sequence: TGTGCCATCAGTGAGGGGCCCCCGGGCGGCAATGAGCAGTTCTTC.

This clone was detected a few times. This chain connects TRBV15 to TRBJ2-5; no reliable D call. The V end was cut by 0 bases, the J end by 1 base, with 15 bases between. Germline-derived CDR1 and CDR2 are LNHNV and YYDKDF (reference sequence). The CDR3 length is 17 residues. The CDR3 spells CATSRDQIRTAQETQYF. The CDR3 DNA sequence: TGTGCCACCAGCAGAGATCAAATAAGAACAGCCCAAGAGACCCAGTACTTC.

The chain recombines TRBV9 with TRBJ2-2, with a weak D call TRBD1 (6 bases). CDR3 size: 15 residues. CDR1 is SGDLS and CDR2 is YYNGEE in the germline V gene. V gave up 0 bases and J gave up 5 bases, with 11 bases separating them. CDR3 coding DNA: TGTGCCAGCAGCGTAGGGGACACCCGAACCGGGGAGCTGTTTTTT. Amino acid sequence: CASSVGDTRTGELFF.